The entry below gives a single T cell receptor (beta chain) sequence along with its context. Its matching antigen is unknown. The source of the sample is a study of T cell responses to AZD1222 COVID-19 vaccine. The study, taken as a whole, reports: Vaccination with two AZD1222 doses was followed by a rise in Spike-specific TCR breadth and depth. Every sample of the repertoires postdated the peak T cell response.

The CDR3 extends over 15 amino acids. From germline, CDR1 is SGHAT and CDR2 FQNNGV. Between the trimmed V and J ends, which lost 0 bases and 9 bases, there was a span of 15 bases. The table came from immunoSEQ multiplex PCR; TCRdb's copy has only in-frame clones and leaves some out. Altogether around 150,000 clones are present, roughly nine tenths being singletons, with the ten largest covering roughly 3.9%. The material sequenced was peripheral blood, taken 28 days after the second AZD1222 dose. The chain recombines TRBV11-2 with TRBJ1-5, with a possible D match to TRBD1 (6 bases). The clonotype comes from an adult who received the AZD1222 COVID-19 vaccine. The CDR3 nucleotides are TGTGCCAGCAGCTTAGATTCAGGGGCCACCGGGCCCCAGCATTTT. It is translated as CASSLDSGATGPQHF.